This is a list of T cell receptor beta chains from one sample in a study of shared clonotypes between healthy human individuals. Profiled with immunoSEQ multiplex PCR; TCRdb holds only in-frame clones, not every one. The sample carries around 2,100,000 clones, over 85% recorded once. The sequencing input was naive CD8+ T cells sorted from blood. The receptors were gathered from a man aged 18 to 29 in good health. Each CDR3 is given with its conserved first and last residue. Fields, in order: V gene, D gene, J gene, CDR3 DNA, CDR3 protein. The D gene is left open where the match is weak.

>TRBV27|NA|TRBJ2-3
TGTGCCAGCAGTCTACCCGGACAGACAGATACGCAGTATTTT
CASSLPGQTDTQYF
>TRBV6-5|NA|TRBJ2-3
TGTGCCACTTCCGGAGGGGGGGAGGCAGATACGCAGTATTTT
CATSGGGEADTQYF
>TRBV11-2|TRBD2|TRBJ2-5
TGTGCCAGCAGCTTAGCGACTAGCGGGAGGAAAGAGACCCAGTACTTC
CASSLATSGRKETQYF
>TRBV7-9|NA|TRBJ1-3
TGTGCCAGCAGGTCCTCTGGAAACACCATATATTTT
CASRSSGNTIYF
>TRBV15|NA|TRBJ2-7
TGTGCCACCAGCAGAGAAGTGACCTCCTACGAGCAGTACTTC
CATSREVTSYEQYF
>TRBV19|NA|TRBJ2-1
TGTGCCAGTAGTATCGACGCCTTCTCCTACAATGAGCAGTTCTTC
CASSIDAFSYNEQFF
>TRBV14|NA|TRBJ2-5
TGTGCCAGCAGCCAAGGTTTCAGCCTGTACCAAGAGACCCAGTACTTC
CASSQGFSLYQETQYF
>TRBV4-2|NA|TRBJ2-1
TGTGCCAGCAGCCTACGGGACTCGAACAATGAGCAGTTCTTC
CASSLRDSNNEQFF
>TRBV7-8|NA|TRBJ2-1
TGTGCCAGCAGCCCCCCAAGTCCGGCCGGTAACAATGAGCAGTTCTTC
CASSPPSPAGNNEQFF
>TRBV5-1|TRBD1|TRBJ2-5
TGCGCCAGCACTACCAGCGCACAGGGGTTCCAAGAGACCCAGTACTTC
CASTTSAQGFQETQYF
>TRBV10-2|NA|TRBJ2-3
TGCGCCAGCAGTATGGGGTTCTCCCCCCTAAGCACAGATACGCAGTATTTT
CASSMGFSPLSTDTQYF
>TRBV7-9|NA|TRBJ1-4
TGTGCCAGCACCACATCCGCACTTAATGAAAAACTGTTTTTT
CASTTSALNEKLFF
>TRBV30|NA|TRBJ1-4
TGTGCCTGGAGAGCAGCTGCAACTAATGAAAAACTGTTTTTT
CAWRAAATNEKLFF
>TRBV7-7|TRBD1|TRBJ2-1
TGTGCTAGCAGCTTAGGACAGGCCGCCTACAATGAGCAGTTCTTC
CASSLGQAAYNEQFF
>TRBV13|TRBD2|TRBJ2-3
TGTGCCAGCAGCTCCGGACTAGCGGGGGGCACAGATACGCAGTATTTT
CASSSGLAGGTDTQYF
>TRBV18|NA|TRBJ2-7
TGTGCCAGCCGCAGGGAGAGCTCCTACGAGCAGTACTTC
CASRRESSYEQYF
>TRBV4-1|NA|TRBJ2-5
TGCGCCAGCAGCCAAGTGGGTTCGGAATTCCAAGAGACCCAGTACTTC
CASSQVGSEFQETQYF
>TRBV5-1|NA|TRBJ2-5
TGCGCCAGCAGCCACCGTCACCACCAAGAGACCCAGTACTTC
CASSHRHHQETQYF
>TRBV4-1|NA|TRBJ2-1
TGCGCCAGCAGCCAAGAGCAGGCCCCCTACAATGAGCAGTTCTTC
CASSQEQAPYNEQFF